This T cell receptor beta chain was documented in a study of T cells in Graves' hyperthyroidism and ophthalmopathy. Looking at the study overall: Pretreatment peripheral blood was obtained at initial diagnosis.

The definition of stable Graves' hyperthyroidism was no ophthalmopathy progression within 18 months. The TCR beta CDR3 regions underwent amplification using RNA transcripts as the source. The HTBI primer set served for first-round RT-PCR of the TCR CDR3. TCRdb recomputed calls from the multiplex PCR reads with MiXCR, one row per CDR3 protein. The sample has around 350,000 distinct CDR3 sequences; approximately 19% are singletons. This CDR3 is 16 amino acids long. V lost 5 bases and J 6 bases, leaving 20 bases between the germline ends. Per germline, CDR1 PRHDT and CDR2 FYEKMQ (reference sequence). This clonotype was found many times. Its antigen remains unidentified. Findings and caveats of the study: Researchers found most expanded thyroid clonotypes above 0.001 in blood as well.

This sequence joins TRBV13 and TRBJ1-5; D is uncertain. Material for sequencing was blood. This clonotype was obtained from a woman between 18 and 29 years old with Graves' hyperthyroidism. The CDR3 protein is CASSKPGRDATQPQHF. CDR3 nucleotide sequence: TGTGCCAGCAGCAAACCCGGCCGTGACGCCACTCAGCCCCAGCATTTT.